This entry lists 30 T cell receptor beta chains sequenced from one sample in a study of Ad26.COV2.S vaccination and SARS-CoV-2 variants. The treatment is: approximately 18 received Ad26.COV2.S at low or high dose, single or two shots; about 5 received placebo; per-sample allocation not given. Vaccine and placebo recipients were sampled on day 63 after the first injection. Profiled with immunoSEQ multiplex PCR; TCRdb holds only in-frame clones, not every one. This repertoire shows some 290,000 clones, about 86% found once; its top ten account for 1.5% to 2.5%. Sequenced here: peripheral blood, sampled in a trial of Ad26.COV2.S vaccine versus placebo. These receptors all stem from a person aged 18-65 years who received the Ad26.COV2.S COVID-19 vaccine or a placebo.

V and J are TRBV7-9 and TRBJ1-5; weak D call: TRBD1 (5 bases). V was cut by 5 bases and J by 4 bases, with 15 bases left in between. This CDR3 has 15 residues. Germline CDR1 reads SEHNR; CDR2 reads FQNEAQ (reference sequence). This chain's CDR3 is CASSPWGDLNQPQHF. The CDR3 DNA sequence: TGTGCCAGCAGCCCTTGGGGGGATCTAAATCAGCCCCAGCATTTT.

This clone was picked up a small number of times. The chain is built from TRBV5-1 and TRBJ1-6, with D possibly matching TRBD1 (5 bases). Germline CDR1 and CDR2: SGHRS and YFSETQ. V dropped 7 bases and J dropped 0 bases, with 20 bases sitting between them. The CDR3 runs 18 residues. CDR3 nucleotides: TGCGCCAGCGGAGATGGACACTTCCCTCGCTCCTATAATTCACCCCTCCACTTT. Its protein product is CASGDGHFPRSYNSPLHF.

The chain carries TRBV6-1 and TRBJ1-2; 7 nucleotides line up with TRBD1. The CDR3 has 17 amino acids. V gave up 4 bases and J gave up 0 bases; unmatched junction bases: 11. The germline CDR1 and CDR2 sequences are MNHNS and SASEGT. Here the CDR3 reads CASSALTGFWSNYGYTF. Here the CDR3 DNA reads TGTGCCAGCAGTGCCCTGACAGGGTTTTGGTCTAACTATGGCTACACCTTC.

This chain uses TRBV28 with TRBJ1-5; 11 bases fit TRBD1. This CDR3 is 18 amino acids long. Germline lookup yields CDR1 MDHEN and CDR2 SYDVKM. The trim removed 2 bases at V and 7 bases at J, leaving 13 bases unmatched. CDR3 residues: CASSLRIWGQGVSQPQHF. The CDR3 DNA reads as TGTGCCAGCAGTTTACGGATCTGGGGACAGGGGGTTAGCCAGCCCCAGCATTTT.

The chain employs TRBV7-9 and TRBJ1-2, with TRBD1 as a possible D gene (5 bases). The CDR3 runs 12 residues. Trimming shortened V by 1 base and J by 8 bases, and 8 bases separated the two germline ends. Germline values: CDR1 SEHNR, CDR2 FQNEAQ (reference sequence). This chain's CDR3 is CASSLVRDGYTF. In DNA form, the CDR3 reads TGTGCCAGCAGCTTAGTCCGGGACGGCTACACCTTC.

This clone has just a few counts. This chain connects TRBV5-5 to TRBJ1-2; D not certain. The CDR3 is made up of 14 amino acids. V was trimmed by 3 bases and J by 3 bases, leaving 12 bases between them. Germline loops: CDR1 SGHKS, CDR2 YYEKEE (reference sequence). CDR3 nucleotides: TGTGCCAGCAGCTACGGCGGAGGGTACTATGGCTACACCTTC. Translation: CASSYGGGYYGYTF.

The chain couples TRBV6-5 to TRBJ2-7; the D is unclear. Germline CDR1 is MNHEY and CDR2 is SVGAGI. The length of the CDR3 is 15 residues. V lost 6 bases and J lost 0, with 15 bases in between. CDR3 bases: TGTGCCAGCAGCTCCCTCGGCAAAGACTCCTACGAGCAGTACTTC. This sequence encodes CASSSLGKDSYEQYF.

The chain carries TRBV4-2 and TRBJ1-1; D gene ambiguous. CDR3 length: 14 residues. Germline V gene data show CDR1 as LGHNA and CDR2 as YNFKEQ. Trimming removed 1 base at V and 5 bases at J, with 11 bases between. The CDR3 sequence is CASSQALEVTEAFF. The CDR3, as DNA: TGTGCCAGCAGCCAAGCCTTAGAAGTTACTGAAGCTTTCTTT.

The CDR3 loop reads CASSFDGNYGYTF. The CDR3 bases are TGTGCCAGCAGCTTTGACGGTAACTATGGCTACACCTTC. The chain has TRBV5-4 and TRBJ1-2; no reliable D call. Germline CDR1 SGHNT, CDR2 YYREEE (reference sequence). V lost 2 bases, J lost 1 base, and 6 bases lay in between. CDR3 length: 13 residues.

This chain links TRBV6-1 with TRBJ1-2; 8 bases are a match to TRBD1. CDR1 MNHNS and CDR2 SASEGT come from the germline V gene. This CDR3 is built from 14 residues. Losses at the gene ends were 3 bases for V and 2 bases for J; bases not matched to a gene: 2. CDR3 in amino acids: CASSDRGRNYGYTF. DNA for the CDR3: TGTGCCAGCAGTGACAGGGGGCGAAACTATGGCTACACCTTC.

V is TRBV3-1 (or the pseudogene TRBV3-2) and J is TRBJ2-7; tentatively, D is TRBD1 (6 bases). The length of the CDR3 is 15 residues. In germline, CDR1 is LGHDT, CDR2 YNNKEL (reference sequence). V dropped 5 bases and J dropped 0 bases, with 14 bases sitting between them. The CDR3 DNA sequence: TGTGCCAGCAGCTCTTACAGGGTAATCTCCTACGAGCAGTACTTC. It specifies CASSSYRVISYEQYF.

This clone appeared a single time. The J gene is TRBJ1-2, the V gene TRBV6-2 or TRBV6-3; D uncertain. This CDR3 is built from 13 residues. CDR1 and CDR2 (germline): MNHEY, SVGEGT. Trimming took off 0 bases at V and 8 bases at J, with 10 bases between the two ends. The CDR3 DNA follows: TGTGCCAGCAGTTACTCGGGAGAGTGGGGCTACACCTTC. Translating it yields CASSYSGEWGYTF.

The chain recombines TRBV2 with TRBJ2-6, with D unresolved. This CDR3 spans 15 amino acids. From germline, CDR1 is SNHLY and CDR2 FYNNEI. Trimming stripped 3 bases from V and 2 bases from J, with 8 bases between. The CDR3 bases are TGTGCCAGCAGTGAGAACACCCCTGGGGCCAACGTCCTGACTTTC. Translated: CASSENTPGANVLTF.

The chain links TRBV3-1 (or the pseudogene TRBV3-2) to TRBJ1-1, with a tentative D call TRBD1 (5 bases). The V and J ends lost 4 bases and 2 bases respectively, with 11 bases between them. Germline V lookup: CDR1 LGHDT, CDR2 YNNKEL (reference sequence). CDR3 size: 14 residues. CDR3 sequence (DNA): TGTGCCAGCAGCCGACGGGACCACAACACTGAAGCTTTCTTT. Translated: CASSRRDHNTEAFF.

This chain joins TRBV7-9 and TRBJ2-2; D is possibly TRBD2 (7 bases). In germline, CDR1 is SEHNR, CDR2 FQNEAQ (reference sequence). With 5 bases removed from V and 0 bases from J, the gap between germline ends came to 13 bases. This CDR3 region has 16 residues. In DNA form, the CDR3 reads TGTGCCAGCAGCCCAAGAGGGGGGGCGAACACCGGGGAGCTGTTTTTT. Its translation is CASSPRGGANTGELFF.

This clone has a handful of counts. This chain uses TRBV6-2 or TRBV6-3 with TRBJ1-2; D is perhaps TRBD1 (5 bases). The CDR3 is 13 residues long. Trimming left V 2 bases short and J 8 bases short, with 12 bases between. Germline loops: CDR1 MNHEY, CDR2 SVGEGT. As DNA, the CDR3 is TGTGCCAGCAGTTACCCCCGGGGCGACGGCTACACCTTC. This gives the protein CASSYPRGDGYTF.

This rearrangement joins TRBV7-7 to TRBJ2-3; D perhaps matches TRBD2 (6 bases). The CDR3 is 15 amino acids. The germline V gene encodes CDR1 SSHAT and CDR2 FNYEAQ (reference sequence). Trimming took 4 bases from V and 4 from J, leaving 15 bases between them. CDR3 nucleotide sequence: TGTGCCAGCAGCTCCGGTCTATCTAGCGCAGATACGCAGTATTTT. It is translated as CASSSGLSSADTQYF.

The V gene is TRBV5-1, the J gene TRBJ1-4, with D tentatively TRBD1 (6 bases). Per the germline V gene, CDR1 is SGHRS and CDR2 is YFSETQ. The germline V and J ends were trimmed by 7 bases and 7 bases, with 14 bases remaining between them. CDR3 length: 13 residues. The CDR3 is CASSDRGFEKLFF. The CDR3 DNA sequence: TGCGCCAGCTCGGATAGGGGGTTTGAAAAACTGTTTTTT.

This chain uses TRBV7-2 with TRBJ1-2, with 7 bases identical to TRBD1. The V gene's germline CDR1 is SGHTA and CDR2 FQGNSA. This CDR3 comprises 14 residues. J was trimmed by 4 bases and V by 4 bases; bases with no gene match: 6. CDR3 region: CASSSPTGRYGYTF. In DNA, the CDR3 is TGTGCCAGCAGCTCACCGACAGGGCGCTATGGCTACACCTTC.

CDR3 in DNA: TGTGCCACGAAGGGGACAGGGGGCTCCTCCTACGGCACTGAAGCTTTCTTT. Translating gives CATKGTGGSSYGTEAFF. The genes are TRBV10-3 and TRBJ1-1; TRBD1 matches 12 bases. The CDR3 totals 17 residues. Germline loops: CDR1 ENHRY, CDR2 SYGVKD. V was pared by 10 bases and J by 4 bases, with 16 bases of the junction left unmatched.

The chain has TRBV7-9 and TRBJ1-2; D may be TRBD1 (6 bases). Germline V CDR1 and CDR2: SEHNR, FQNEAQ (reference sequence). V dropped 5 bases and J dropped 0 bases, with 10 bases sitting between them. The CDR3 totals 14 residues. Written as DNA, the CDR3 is TGTGCCAGCAGCGCACAGGGAGCTAACTATGGCTACACCTTC. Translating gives CASSAQGANYGYTF.

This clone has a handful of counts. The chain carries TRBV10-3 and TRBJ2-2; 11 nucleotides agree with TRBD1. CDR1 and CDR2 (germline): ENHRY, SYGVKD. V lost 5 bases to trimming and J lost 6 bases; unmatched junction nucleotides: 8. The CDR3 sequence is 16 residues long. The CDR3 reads CAISIRTGGASGELFF. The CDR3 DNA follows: TGTGCCATCAGTATCAGGACAGGGGGCGCGTCCGGGGAGCTGTTTTTT.

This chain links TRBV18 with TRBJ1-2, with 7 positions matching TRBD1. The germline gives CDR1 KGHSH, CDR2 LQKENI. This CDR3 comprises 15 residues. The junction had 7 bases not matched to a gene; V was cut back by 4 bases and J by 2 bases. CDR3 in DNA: TGTGCCAGCTCACAAAGGGACAGTAGCAACTATGGCTACACCTTC. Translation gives CASSQRDSSNYGYTF.

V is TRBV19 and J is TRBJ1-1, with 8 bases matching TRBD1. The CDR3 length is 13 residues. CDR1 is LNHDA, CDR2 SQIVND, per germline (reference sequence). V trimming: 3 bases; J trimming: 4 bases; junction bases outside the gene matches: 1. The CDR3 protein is CASSIQGATEAFF. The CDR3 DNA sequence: TGTGCCAGTAGTATCCAGGGGGCCACTGAAGCTTTCTTT.

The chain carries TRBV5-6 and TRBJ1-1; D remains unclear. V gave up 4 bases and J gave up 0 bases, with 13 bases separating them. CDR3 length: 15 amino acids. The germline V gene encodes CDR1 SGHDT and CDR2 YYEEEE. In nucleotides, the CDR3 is TGTGCCAGCAGCCAAGACATAATAATGAACACTGAAGCTTTCTTT. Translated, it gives CASSQDIIMNTEAFF.

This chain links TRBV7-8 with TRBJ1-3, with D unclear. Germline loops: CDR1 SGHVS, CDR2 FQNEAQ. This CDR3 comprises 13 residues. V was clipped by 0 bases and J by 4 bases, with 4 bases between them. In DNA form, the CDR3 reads TGTGCCAGCAGCTTAGCTACCGGAAACACCATATATTTT. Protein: CASSLATGNTIYF.

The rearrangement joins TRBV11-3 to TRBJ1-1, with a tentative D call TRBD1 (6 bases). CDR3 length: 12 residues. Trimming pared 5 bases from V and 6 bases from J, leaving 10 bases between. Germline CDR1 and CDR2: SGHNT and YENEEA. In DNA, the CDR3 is TGTGCCAGCAGCCCCGGACAGTCTGAAGCTTTCTTT. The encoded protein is CASSPGQSEAFF.

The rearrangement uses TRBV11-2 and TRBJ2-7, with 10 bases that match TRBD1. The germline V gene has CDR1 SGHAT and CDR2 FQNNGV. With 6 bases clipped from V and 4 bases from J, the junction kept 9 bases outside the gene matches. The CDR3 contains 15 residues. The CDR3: CASRQPGQGNYEQYF. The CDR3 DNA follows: TGTGCCAGCAGACAACCGGGACAGGGGAATTACGAGCAGTACTTC. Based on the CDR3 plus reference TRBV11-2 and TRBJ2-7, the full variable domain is EAGVAQSPRYKIIEKRQSVAFWCNPISGHATLYWYQQILGQGPKLLIQFQNNGVVDDSQLPKDRFSAERLKGVDSTLKIQPAKLEDSAVYLCASRQPGQGNYEQYFGPGTRLTVT.

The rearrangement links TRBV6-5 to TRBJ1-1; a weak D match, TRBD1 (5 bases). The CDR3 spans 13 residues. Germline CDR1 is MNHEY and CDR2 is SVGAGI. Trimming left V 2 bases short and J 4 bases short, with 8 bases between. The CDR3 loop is CASSYQRGTEAFF. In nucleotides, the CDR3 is TGTGCCAGCAGTTACCAGAGGGGCACTGAAGCTTTCTTT.

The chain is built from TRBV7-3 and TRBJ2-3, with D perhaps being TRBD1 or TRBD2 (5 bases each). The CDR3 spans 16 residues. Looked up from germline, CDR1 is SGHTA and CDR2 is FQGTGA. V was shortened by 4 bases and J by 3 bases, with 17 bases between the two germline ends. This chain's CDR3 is CASSSLRRGGTDTQYF. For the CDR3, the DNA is TGTGCCAGCAGCTCCCTCCGTCGGGGCGGGACAGATACGCAGTATTTT.